Below are 2 T cell receptor beta chains sequenced from a single sample in a study of blood T cells in healthy people across ages (dated by TCRdb to about 2015). The method was 5' RACE. Sequencing was carried out with an Illumina HiSeq 2500. A second PCR of about 6 to 11 cycles was performed with a sample-barcoded 5' primer and a J-beta primer mix. TCRdb redid the processing of the public reads, applying fastp at Q25 and MiXCR, and retained in-frame beta chains. Merged by CDR3 protein, the rows form single entries marked with the most common genes and DNA. Present in this sample are around 970,000 distinct CDR3 sequences, roughly half of which were seen just once. The biggest ten clones account for over 20% of the sample. The sample taken for sequencing was blood. Receptors originate from a woman in her sixties in good health.

The rearrangement uses TRBV6-4 and TRBJ2-3; D gene ambiguous. The CDR3 loop spans 17 amino acids. Germline V gene sequence: CDR1 MRHNA, CDR2 SNTAGT. V dropped 6 bases and J dropped 2 bases, with 21 bases sitting between them. The CDR3 is CASSLETQFISTDTQYF. The CDR3 DNA reads as TGTGCCAGCAGCCTGGAGACGCAGTTCATTTCCACAGATACGCAGTATTTT.

This clonotype showed up just once. The chain carries TRBV5-4 and TRBJ2-7, with TRBD1 matching 9 bases. The CDR3 totals 14 residues. V was pared by 6 bases and J by 5 bases, with 9 bases of the junction left unmatched. Germline V CDR1 and CDR2: SGHNT, YYREEE (reference sequence). CDR3 loop: CASKPGQGTHEQYF. The DNA of the CDR3 is TGTGCCAGCAAACCGGGACAGGGTACCCACGAGCAGTACTTC.